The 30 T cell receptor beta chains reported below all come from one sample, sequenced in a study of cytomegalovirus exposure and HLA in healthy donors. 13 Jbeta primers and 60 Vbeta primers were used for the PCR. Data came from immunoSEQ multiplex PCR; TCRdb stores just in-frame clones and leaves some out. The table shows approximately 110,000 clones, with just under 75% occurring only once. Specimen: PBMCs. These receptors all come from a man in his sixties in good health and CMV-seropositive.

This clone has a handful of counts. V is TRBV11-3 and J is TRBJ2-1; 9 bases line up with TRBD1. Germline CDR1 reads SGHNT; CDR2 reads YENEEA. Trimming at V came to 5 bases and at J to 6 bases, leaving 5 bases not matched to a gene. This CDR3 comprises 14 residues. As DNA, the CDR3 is TGTGCCAGCAGCCCCGGACAGGGGCCCAATGAGCAGTTCTTC. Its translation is CASSPGQGPNEQFF.

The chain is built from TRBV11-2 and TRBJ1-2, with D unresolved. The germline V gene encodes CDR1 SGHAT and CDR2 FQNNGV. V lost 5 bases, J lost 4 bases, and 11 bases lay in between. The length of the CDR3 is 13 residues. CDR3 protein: CASSPSGSYGYTF. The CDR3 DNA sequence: TGTGCCAGCAGCCCATCGGGGTCCTATGGCTACACCTTC.

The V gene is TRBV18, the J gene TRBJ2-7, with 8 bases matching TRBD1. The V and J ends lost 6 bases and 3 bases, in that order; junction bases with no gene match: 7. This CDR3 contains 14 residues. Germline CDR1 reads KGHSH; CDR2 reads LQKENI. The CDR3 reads CASSQGQEVYEQYF. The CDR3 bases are TGTGCCAGCTCCCAGGGACAGGAGGTCTACGAGCAGTACTTC.

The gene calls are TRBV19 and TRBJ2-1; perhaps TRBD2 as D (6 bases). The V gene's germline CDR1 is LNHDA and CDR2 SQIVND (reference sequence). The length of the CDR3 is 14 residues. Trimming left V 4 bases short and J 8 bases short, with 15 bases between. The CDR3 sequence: CASSRRATYDEQFF. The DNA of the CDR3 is TGTGCCAGTAGTAGGAGGGCCACATACGATGAGCAGTTCTTC.

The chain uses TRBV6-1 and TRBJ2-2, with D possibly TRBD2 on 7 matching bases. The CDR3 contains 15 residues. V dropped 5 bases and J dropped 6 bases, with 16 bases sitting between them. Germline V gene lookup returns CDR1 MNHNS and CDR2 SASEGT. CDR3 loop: CASSTRQAGAGELFF. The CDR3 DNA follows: TGTGCCAGCAGTACCCGACAGGCGGGGGCCGGGGAGCTGTTTTTT.

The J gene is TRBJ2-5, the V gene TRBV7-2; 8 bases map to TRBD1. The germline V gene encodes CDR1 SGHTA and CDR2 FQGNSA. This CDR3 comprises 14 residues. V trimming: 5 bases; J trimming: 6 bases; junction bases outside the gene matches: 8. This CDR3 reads CASSPWTGQKTQYF. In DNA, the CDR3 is TGTGCCAGCAGCCCCTGGACAGGGCAAAAGACCCAGTACTTC.

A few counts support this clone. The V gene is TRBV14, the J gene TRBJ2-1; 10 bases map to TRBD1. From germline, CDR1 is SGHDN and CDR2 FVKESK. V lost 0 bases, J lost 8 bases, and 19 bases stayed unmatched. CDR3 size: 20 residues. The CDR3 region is CASSQDAGYHWGQGSDEQFF. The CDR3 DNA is TGTGCCAGCAGCCAAGATGCAGGGTACCATTGGGGACAGGGGTCGGATGAGCAGTTCTTC.

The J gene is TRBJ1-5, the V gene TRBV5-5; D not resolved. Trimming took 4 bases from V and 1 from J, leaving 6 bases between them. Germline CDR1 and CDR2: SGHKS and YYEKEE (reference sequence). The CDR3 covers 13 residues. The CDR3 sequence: CASSQTSNQPQHF. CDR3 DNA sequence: TGTGCCAGCAGCCAGACAAGCAATCAGCCCCAGCATTTT.

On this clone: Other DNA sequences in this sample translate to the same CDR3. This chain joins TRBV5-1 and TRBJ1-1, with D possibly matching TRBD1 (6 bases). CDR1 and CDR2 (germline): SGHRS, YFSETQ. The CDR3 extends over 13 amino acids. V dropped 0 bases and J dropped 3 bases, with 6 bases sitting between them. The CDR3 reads CASSLAGDTEAFF. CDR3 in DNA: TGCGCCAGCAGCTTGGCAGGGGACACTGAAGCTTTCTTT.

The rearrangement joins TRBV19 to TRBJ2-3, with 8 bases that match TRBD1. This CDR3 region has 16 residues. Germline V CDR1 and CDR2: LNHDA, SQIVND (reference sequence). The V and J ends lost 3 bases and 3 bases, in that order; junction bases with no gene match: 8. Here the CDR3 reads CASSIAQGALTDTQYF. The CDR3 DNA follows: TGTGCCAGTAGTATTGCCCAGGGGGCGCTGACAGATACGCAGTATTTT.

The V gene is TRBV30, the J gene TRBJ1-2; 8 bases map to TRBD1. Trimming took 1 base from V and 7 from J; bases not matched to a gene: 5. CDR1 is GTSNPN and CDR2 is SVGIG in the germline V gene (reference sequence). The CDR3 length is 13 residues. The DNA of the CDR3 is TGTGCCTGGAGTGAAGACAGGGGAGTTGGCTACACCTTC. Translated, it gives CAWSEDRGVGYTF.

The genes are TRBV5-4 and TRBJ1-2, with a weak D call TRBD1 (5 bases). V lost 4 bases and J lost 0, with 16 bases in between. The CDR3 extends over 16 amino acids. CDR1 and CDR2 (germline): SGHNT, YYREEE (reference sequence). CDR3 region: CASSPPRQNPNYGYTF. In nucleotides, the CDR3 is TGTGCCAGCAGCCCACCGCGACAGAATCCTAACTATGGCTACACCTTC.

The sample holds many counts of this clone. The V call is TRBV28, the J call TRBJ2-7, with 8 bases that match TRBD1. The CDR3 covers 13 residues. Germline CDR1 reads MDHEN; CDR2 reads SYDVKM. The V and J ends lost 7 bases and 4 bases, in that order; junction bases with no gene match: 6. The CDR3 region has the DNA TGTGCCAGCAAGACAGGGGACCATTACGAGCAGTACTTC. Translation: CASKTGDHYEQYF.

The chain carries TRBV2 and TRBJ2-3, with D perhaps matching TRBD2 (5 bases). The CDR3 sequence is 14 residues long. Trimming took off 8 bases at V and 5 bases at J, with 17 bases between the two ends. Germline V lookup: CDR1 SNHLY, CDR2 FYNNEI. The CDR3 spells CASGSSVRGDTQYF. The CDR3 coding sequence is TGTGCCAGCGGATCCAGCGTACGGGGAGATACGCAGTATTTT.

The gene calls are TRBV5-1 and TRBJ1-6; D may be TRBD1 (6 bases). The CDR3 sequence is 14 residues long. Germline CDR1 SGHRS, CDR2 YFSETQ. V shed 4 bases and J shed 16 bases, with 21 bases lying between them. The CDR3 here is CASSPRDTEKVLHF. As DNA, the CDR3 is TGCGCCAGCAGCCCCCGGGACACCGAAAAGGTGCTCCACTTT.

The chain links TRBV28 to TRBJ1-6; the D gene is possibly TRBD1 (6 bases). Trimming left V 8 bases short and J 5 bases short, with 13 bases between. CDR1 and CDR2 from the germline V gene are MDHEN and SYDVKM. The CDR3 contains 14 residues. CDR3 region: CASFTGQNNSPLHF. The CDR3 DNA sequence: TGTGCCAGCTTTACCGGACAGAATAATTCACCCCTCCACTTT.

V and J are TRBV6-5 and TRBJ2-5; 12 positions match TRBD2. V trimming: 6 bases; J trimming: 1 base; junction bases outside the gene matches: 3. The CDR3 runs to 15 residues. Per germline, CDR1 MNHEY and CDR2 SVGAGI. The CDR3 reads CASSQTSGGQETQYF. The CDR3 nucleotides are TGTGCCAGCAGCCAGACTAGCGGGGGCCAAGAGACCCAGTACTTC.

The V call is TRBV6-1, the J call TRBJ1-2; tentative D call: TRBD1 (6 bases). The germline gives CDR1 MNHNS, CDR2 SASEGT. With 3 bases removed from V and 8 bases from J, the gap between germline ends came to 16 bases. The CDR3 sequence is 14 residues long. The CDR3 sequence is CASSDLSRGWGYTF. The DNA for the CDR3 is TGTGCCAGCAGTGATCTTTCCAGGGGATGGGGCTACACCTTC.

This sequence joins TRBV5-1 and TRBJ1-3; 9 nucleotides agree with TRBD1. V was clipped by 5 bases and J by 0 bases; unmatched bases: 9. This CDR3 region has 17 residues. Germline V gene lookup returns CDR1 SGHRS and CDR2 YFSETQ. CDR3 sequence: CASSPGTGTPSGNTIYF. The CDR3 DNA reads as TGCGCCAGCAGTCCCGGGACAGGGACACCCTCTGGAAACACCATATATTTT.

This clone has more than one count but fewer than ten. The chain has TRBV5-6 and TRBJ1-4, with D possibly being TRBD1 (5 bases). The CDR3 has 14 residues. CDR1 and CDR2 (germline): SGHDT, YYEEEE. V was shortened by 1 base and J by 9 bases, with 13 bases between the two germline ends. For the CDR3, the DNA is TGTGCCAGCAGCTTGTCTGGGGGGAGCAAAAAACTGTTTTTT. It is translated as CASSLSGGSKKLFF.

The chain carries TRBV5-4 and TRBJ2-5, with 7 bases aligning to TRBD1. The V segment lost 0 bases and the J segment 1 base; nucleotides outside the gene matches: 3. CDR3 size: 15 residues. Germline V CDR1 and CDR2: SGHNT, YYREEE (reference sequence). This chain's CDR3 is CASSLGQGLQETQYF. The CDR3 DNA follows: TGTGCCAGCAGCTTGGGACAGGGCCTCCAAGAGACCCAGTACTTC.

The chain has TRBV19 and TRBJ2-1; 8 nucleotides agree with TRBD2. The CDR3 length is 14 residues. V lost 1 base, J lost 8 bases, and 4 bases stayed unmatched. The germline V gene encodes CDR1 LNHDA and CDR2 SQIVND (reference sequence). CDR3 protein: CASSIGETSDEQFF. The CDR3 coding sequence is TGTGCCAGTAGTATAGGAGAGACTAGCGATGAGCAGTTCTTC.

The CDR3 spells CASSLGRGQGAPDEQFF. The CDR3 DNA is TGTGCCAGCAGCTTAGGTAGGGGGCAGGGGGCGCCCGATGAGCAGTTCTTC. The V gene is TRBV11-2, the J gene TRBJ2-1; 8 nucleotides match TRBD1. This CDR3 contains 17 residues. The junction had 13 bases not matched to a gene; V was cut back by 1 base and J by 8 bases. The germline gives CDR1 SGHAT, CDR2 FQNNGV.

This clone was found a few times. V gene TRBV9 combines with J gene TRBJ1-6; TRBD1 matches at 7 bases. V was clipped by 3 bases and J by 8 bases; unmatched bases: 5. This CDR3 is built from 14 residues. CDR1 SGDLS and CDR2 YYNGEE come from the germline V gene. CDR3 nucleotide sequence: TGTGCCAGCAGCGCACGGGACAGCTATTCACCCCTCCACTTT. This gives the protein CASSARDSYSPLHF.

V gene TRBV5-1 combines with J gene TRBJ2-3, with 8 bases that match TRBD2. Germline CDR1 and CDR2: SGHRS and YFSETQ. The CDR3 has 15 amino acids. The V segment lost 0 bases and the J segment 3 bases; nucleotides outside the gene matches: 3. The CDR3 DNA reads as TGCGCCAGCAGCTTGGCAGGGACTAGTACAGATACGCAGTATTTT. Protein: CASSLAGTSTDTQYF.

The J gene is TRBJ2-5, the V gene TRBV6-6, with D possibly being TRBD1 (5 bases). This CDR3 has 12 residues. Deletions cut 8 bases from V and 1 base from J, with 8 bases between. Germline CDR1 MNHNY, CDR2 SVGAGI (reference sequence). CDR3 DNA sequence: TGTGCCAGCCGCCAGGGCCAAGAGACCCAGTACTTC. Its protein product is CASRQGQETQYF.

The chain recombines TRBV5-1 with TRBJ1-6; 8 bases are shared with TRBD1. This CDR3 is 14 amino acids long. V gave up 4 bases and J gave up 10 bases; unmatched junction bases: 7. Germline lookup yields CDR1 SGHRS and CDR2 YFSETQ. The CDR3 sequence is CASSAGQGRSPLHF. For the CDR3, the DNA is TGCGCCAGCAGCGCTGGACAGGGTAGATCACCCCTCCACTTT.

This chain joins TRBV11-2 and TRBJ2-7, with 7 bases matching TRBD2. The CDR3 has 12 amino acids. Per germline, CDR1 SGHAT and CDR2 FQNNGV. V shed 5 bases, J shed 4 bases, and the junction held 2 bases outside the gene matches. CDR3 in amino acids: CASSPGGYEQYF. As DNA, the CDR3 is TGTGCCAGCAGCCCCGGGGGGTACGAGCAGTACTTC. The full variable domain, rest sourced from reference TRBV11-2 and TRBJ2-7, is EAGVAQSPRYKIIEKRQSVAFWCNPISGHATLYWYQQILGQGPKLLIQFQNNGVVDDSQLPKDRFSAERLKGVDSTLKIQPAKLEDSAVYLCASSPGGYEQYFGPGTRLTVT.

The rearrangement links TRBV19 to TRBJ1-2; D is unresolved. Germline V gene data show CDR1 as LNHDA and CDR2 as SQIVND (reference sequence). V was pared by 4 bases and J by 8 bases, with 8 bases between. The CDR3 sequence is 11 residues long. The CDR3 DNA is TGTGCCAGTAGTACCGTGAGGGGCTACACCTTC. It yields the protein CASSTVRGYTF. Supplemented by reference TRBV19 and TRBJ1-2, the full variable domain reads DGGITQSPKYLFRKEGQNVTLSCEQNLNHDAMYWYRQDPGQGLRLIYYSQIVNDFQKGDIAEGYSVSREKKESFPLTVTSAQKNPTAFYLCASSTVRGYTFGSGTRLTVV.

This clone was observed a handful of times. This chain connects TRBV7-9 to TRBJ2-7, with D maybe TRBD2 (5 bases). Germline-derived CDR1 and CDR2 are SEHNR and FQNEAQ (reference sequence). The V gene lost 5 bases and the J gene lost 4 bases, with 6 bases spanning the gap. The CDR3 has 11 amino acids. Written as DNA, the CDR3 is TGTGCCAGCAGCCCGGGGTACGAGCAGTACTTC. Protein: CASSPGYEQYF.